The following is a T cell receptor (beta chain) sequence with its context. Since the library was made to target alpha chains, this beta chain is a stray read and its abundance is not meaningful. The data stem from a study of spatial heterogeneity in lung cancer. TCRdb analysed the 5' RACE reads with MiXCR anew, one entry per CDR3 protein. Of about 4,400 distinct CDR3 sequences listed, 34% are singletons. Noted time point: sample taken at primary tumor resection. Whole RNA, isolated from tumor, nontumor lung or frozen PBMC, was sequenced without prior sorting. This CDR3 is 15 amino acids long. Germline V gene lookup returns CDR1 KGHDR and CDR2 SFDVKD. V dropped 3 bases and J dropped 8 bases, with 16 bases sitting between them.

This sequence joins TRBV24-1 and TRBJ2-1; possible D gene TRBD1, 5 bases. The source was PBMCs, collected at surgery. This sequence originates from a male donor with early-stage non-small cell lung cancer. The CDR3 DNA reads as TGTGCCACCAGTGATGCAGCAGGGCTTCAGGATGAGCAGTTCTTC. Its protein is CATSDAAGLQDEQFF.